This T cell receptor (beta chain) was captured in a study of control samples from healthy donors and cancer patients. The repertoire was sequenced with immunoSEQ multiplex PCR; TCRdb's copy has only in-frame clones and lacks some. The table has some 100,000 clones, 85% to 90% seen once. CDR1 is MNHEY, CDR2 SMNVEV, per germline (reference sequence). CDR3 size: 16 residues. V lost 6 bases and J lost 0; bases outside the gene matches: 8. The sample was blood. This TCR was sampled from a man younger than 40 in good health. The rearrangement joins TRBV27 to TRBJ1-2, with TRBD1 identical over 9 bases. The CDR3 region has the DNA TGTGCCAGCAGCTCGGGACAGGGAAGGGCTAACTATGGCTACACCTTC. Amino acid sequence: CASSSGQGRANYGYTF.